Shown below are 5 T cell receptor beta chains from a single sample sequenced in a study of radiotherapy plus CTLA-4 blockade in lung cancer. Produced via immunoSEQ multiplex PCR; TCRdb's table is partial and in-frame only. The sample contains 90,000 to 130,000 clones, more than 65% of which appear only once. The sample consisted of peripheral blood, taken from a patient treated with radiotherapy plus ipilimumab. Receptors originate from a human donor with non-small cell lung cancer that progressed on radiotherapy plus ipilimumab. Some clones in this sample may be carry-over from other donors' samples.

This clone was counted once. The chain employs TRBV5-4 and TRBJ2-7; 7 nucleotides agree with TRBD2. The CDR3 is 14 amino acids. V was pared by 4 bases and J by 6 bases, with 10 bases of the junction left unmatched. Germline V gives CDR1 SGHNT, CDR2 YYREEE (reference sequence). CDR3 loop: CASSPRGGGSEQYF. CDR3 coding DNA: TGTGCCAGCAGCCCCCGTGGGGGGGGGAGCGAGCAGTACTTC.

The chain has TRBV7-2 and TRBJ2-7; either TRBD1 or TRBD2 may fit D (5 bases each). The V gene lost 1 base and the J gene lost 4 bases, with 17 bases spanning the gap. From germline, CDR1 is SGHTA and CDR2 FQGNSA. This CDR3 is 16 amino acids long. CDR3 DNA sequence: TGTGCCAGCAGCTTAGACACTTTGCCGAGGGGATACGAGCAGTACTTC. Encoded protein: CASSLDTLPRGYEQYF.

This chain connects TRBV6-5 to TRBJ2-3; perhaps D is TRBD1 or TRBD2 (6 bases each). V lost 6 bases and J 5 bases, leaving 18 bases between the germline ends. The CDR3 consists of 15 residues. The germline V gene encodes CDR1 MNHEY and CDR2 SVGAGI. The chain's CDR3 is CASSLGGQAGDTQYF. The CDR3 nucleotides are TGTGCCAGCAGCCTTGGGGGGCAAGCCGGAGATACGCAGTATTTT.

V gene TRBV5-1 combines with J gene TRBJ1-3, with unresolved D. This CDR3 has 15 residues. Germline CDR1 is SGHRS and CDR2 is YFSETQ. V was trimmed by 0 bases and J by 0 bases, leaving 7 bases between them. Written as DNA, the CDR3 is TGCGCCAGCAGCTTGGTCCCGTACTCTGGAAACACCATATATTTT. Translation: CASSLVPYSGNTIYF.

The chain couples TRBV4-3 to TRBJ1-5; 7 bases fit TRBD1. V lost 0 bases to trimming and J lost 5 bases; unmatched junction nucleotides: 4. Germline assignment: CDR1 LGHNA and CDR2 YSLEER. This CDR3 is built from 15 residues. The CDR3 region has the DNA TGCGCCAGCAGCCAAGACCGGGACAGCGATCAGCCCCAGCATTTT. Translation: CASSQDRDSDQPQHF.